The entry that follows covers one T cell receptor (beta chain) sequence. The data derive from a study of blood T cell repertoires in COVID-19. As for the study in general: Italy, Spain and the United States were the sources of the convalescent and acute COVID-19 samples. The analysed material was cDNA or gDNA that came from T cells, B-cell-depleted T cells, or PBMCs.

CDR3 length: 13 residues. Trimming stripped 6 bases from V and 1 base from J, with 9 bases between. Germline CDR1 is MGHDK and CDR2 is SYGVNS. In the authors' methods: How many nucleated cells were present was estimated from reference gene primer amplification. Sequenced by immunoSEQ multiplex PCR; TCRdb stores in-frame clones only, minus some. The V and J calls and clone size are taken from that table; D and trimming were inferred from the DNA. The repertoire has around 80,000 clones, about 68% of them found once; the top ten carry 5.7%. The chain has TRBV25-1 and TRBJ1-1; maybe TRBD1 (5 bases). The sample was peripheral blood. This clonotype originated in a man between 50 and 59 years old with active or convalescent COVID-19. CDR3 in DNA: TGTGCCAGCAGCAGGGTAGGGAACACTGAAGCTTTCTTT. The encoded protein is CASSRVGNTEAFF.